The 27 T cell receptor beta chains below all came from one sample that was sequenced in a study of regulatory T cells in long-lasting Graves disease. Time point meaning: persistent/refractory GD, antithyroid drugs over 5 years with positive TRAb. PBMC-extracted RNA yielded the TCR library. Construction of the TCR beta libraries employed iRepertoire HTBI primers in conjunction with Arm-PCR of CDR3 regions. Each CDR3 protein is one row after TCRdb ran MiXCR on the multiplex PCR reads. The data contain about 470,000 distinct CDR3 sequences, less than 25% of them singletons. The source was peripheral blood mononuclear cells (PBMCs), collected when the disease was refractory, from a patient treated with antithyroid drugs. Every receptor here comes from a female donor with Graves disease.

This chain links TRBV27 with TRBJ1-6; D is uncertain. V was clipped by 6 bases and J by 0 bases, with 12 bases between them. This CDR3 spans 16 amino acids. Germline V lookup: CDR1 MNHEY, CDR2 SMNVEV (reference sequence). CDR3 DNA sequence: TGTGCCAGCAGATGGACGGCCATCTCCTATAATTCACCCCTCCACTTT. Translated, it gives CASRWTAISYNSPLHF.

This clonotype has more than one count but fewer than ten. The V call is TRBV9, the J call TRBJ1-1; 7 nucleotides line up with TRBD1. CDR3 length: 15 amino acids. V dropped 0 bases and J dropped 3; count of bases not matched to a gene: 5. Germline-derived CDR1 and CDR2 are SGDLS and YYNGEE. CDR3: CASSVVRGIDTEAFF. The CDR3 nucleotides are TGTGCCAGCAGCGTAGTCAGGGGGATTGACACTGAAGCTTTCTTT.

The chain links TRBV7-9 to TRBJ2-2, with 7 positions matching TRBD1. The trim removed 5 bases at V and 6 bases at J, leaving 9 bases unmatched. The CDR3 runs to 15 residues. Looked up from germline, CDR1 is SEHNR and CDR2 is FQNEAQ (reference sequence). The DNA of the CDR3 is TGTGCCAGCAGCCACCGGGACAGAGGGGCCGGGGAGCTGTTTTTT. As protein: CASSHRDRGAGELFF.

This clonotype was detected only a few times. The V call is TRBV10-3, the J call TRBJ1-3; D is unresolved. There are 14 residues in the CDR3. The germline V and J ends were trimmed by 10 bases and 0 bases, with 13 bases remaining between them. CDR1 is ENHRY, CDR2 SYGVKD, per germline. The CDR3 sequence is CATRGGPSGNTIYF. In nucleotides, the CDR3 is TGTGCCACCCGGGGAGGGCCCTCTGGAAACACCATATATTTT.

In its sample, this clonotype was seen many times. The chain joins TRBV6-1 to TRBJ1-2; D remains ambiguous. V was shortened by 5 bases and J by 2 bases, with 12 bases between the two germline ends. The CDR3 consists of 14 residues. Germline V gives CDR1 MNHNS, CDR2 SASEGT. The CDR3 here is CASSPYKMNYGYTF. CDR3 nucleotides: TGTGCCAGCAGTCCTTATAAGATGAACTATGGCTACACCTTC.

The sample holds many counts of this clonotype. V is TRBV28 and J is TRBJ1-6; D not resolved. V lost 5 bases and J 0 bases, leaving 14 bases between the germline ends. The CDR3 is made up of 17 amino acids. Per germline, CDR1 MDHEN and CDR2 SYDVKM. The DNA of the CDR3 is TGTGCCAGCAGTCCAGAGATGCAGAGCTCCTATAATTCACCCCTCCACTTT. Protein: CASSPEMQSSYNSPLHF.

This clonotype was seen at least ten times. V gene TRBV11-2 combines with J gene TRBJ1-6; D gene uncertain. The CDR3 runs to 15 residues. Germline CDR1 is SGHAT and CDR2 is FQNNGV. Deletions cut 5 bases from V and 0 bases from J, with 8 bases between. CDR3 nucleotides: TGTGCCAGCAGCAGGGTTAGCTCCTATAATTCACCCCTCCACTTT. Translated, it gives CASSRVSSYNSPLHF.

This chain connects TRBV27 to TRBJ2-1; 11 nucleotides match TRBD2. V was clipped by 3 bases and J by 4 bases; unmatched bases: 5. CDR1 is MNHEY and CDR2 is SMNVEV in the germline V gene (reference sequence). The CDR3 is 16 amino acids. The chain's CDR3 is CASSLASGRPYNEQFF. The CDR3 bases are TGTGCCAGCAGTTTGGCTAGCGGGAGGCCATACAATGAGCAGTTCTTC.

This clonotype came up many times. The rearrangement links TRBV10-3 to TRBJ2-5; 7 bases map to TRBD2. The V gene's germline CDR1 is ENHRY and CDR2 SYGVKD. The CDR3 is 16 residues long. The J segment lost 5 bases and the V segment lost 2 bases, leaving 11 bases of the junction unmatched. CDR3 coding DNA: TGTGCCATCAGTGAGGGTGCGGCGGGAGCCATGGAGACCCAGTACTTC. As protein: CAISEGAAGAMETQYF.

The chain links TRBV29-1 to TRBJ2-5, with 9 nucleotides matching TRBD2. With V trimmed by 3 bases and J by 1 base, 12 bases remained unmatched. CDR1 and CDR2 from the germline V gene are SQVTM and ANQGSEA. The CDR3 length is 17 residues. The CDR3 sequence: CSVDRREGLEGQETQYF. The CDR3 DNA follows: TGCAGCGTTGATAGGCGGGAGGGCCTTGAGGGCCAAGAGACCCAGTACTTC.

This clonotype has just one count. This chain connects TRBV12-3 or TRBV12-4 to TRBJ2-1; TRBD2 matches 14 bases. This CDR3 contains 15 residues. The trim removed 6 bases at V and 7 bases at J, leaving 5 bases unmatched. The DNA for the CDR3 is TGTGCCAGCAGGCCCGGGACTAGCGGGAGAAATGAGCAGTTCTTC. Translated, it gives CASRPGTSGRNEQFF.

The CDR3 protein is CARGQGANQPQHF. The CDR3 DNA follows: TGCGCGAGGGGACAGGGGGCGAACCAGCCCCAGCATTTT. The gene calls are TRBV20-1 and TRBJ1-5; 12 bases are shared with TRBD1. CDR1 DFQATT and CDR2 SNEGSKA come from the germline V gene (reference sequence). The length of the CDR3 is 13 residues.

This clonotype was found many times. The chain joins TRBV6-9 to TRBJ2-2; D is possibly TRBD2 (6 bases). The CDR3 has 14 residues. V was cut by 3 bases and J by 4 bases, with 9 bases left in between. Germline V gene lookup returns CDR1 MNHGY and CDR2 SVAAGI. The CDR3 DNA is TGTGCCAGCAGTTACTCCGGGAGCACCGGGGAGCTGTTTTTT. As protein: CASSYSGSTGELFF.

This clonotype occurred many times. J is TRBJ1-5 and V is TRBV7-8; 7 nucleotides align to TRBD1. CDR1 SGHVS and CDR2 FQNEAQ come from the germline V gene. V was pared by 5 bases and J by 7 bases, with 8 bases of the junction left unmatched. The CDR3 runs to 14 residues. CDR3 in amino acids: CASSPGGGMQPQHF. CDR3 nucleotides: TGTGCCAGCAGCCCAGGGGGGGGGATGCAGCCCCAGCATTTT.

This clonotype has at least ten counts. The CDR3 sequence: CASSREEGELFF. CDR3 DNA sequence: TGTGCCAGCAGTCGAGAAGAAGGGGAGCTGTTTTTT. The genes are TRBV28 and TRBJ2-2; D remains unclear. From germline, CDR1 is MDHEN and CDR2 SYDVKM. This CDR3 comprises 12 residues. The V and J ends lost 5 bases and 8 bases respectively, with 9 bases between them.

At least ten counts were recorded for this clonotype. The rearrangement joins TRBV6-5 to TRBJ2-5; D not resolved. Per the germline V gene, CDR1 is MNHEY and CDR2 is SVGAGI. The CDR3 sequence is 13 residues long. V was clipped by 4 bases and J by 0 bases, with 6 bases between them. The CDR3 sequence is CASSFRNQETQYF. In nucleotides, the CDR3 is TGTGCCAGCAGTTTCCGCAACCAAGAGACCCAGTACTTC.

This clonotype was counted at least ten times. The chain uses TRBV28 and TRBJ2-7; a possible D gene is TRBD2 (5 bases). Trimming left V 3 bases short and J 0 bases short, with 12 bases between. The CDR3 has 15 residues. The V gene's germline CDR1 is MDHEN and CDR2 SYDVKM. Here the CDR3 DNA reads TGTGCCAGCAGTTTCTTCCTTGGAGGCTCCTACGAGCAGTACTTC. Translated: CASSFFLGGSYEQYF.

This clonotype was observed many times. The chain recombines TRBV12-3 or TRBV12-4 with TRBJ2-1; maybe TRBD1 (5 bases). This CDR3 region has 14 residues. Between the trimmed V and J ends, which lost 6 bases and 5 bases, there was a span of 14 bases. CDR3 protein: CASSQDLGDNEQFF. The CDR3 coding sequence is TGTGCCAGCAGCCAAGATCTAGGGGACAATGAGCAGTTCTTC.

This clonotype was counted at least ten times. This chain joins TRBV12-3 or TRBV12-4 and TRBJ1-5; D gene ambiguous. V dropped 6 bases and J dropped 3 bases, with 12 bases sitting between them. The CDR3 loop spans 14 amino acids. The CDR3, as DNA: TGTGCCAGCAGCAGAGGACGGTTCAATCAGCCCCAGCATTTT. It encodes CASSRGRFNQPQHF.

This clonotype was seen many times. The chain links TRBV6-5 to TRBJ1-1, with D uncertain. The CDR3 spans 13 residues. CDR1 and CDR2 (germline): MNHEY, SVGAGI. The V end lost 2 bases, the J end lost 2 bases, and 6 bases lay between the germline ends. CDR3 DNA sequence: TGTGCCAGCAGTTACGACATTAACACTGAAGCTTTCTTT. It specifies CASSYDINTEAFF.

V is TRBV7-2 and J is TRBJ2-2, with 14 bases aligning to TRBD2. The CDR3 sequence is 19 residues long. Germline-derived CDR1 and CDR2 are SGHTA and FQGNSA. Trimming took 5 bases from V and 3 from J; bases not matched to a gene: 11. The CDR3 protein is CASSRSGLAGVWDTGELFF. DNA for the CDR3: TGTGCCAGCAGCCGATCGGGACTAGCGGGAGTTTGGGACACCGGGGAGCTGTTTTTT. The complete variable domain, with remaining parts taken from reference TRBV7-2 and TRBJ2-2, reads GAGVSQSPSNKVTEKGKDVELRCDPISGHTALYWYRQSLGQGLEFLIYFQGNSAPDKSGLPSDRFSAERTGGSVSTLTIQRTQQEDSAVYLCASSRSGLAGVWDTGELFFGEGSRLTVL.

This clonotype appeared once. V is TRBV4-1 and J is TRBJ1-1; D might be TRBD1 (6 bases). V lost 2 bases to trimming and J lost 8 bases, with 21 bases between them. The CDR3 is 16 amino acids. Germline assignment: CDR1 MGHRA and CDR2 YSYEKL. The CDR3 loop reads CASSQTGRRVSPEAFF. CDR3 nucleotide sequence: TGCGCCAGCAGCCAAACAGGGAGGAGAGTCTCTCCCGAAGCTTTCTTT.

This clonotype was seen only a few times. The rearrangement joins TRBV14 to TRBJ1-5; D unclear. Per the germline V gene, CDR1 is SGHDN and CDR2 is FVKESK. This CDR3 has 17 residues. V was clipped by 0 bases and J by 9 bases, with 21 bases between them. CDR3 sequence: CASSQDLRTLMSWPQHF. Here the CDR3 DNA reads TGTGCCAGCAGCCAAGATCTAAGGACCCTCATGAGTTGGCCCCAGCATTTT.

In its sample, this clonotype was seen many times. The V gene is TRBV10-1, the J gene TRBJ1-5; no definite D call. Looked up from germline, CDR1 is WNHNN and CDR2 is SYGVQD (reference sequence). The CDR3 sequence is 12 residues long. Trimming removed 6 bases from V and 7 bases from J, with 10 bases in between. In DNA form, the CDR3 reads TGCGCCAGCAGAGGACGGGAACAGCCCCAGCATTTT. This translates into CASRGREQPQHF.

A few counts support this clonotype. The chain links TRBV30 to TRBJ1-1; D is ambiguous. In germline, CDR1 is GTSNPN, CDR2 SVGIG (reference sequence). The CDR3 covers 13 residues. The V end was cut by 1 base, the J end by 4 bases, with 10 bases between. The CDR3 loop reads CAWSGDGSTEAFF. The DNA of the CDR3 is TGTGCCTGGAGTGGAGATGGGTCCACTGAAGCTTTCTTT. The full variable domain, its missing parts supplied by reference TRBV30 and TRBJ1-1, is SQTIHQWPATLVQPVGSPLSLECTVEGTSNPNLYWYRQAAGRGLQLLFYSVGIGQISSEVPQNLSASRPQDRQFILSSKKLLLSDSGFYLCAWSGDGSTEAFFGQGTRLTVV.

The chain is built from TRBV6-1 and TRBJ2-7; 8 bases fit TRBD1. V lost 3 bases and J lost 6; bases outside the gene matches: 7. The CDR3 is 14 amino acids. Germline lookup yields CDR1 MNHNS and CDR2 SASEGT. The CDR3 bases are TGTGCCAGCAGTGAGGCAGGGGGCTCAGGCGAGCAGTACTTC. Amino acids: CASSEAGGSGEQYF.

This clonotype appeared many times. CDR3 nucleotide sequence: TGTGCCAGTGGGACGGACTACGAGCAGTACTTC. Protein: CASGTDYEQYF. The chain joins TRBV2 to TRBJ2-7; D may be TRBD1 or TRBD2 (5 bases each). Deletions cut 9 bases from V and 3 bases from J, with 9 bases between. The CDR3 extends over 11 amino acids. Germline-derived CDR1 and CDR2 are SNHLY and FYNNEI.